This T cell receptor (beta chain) was recorded in a study of blood T cells in healthy people across ages. Study findings and constraints: Nothing was known about donor CMV status, and this possibly confounded expanded clonotype changes.

Points on this clonotype: Its specificity is not known.

The CDR3 covers 15 residues. The junction had 9 bases not matched to a gene; V was cut back by 4 bases and J by 5 bases. CDR1 is SGHDT, CDR2 YYEEEE, per germline. Samples each had at least 5 micrograms of total RNA extracted. Using a J-beta primer mix together with a sample-barcoded 5' primer, a second PCR was run for roughly 6 to 12 cycles. Carrying 12 random nucleotides, a template-switch adaptor labeled each individual cDNA molecule. TCRdb reprocessed the 5' RACE reads via MiXCR and lists one record per CDR3 protein. The sample shows more than 550,000 distinct CDR3 sequences, approximately 21% of them seen only once.

The clonotype comes from a man aged 65-85 years in good health. This chain uses TRBV5-6 with TRBJ1-1, with 9 bases fitting TRBD1. The source material was blood. CDR3 DNA sequence: TGTGCCAGCAGCGGAGAACAGGGGGCTGGGACTGAAGCTTTCTTT. Translation: CASSGEQGAGTEAFF.